The T cell receptor (beta chain) described here comes from a study of shared clonotypes between healthy human individuals. Unsorted samples, those not sorted, used approximately 90 million PBMCs for genomic DNA. TCRdb's copy holds only in-frame clones and misses some; the assay was immunoSEQ multiplex PCR. The sample includes about 480,000 clones, about three quarters of them seen just once. The CDR3 extends over 14 amino acids. Trimming took off 3 bases at V and 6 bases at J, with 13 bases between the two ends. The germline V gene has CDR1 LNHDA and CDR2 SQIVND (reference sequence). This TCR derives from a woman aged 40 to 50 in good health. Some clones in this sample may be carry-over from other donors' samples. This chain uses TRBV19 with TRBJ2-3, with D perhaps matching TRBD2 (6 bases). Sequenced sample: PBMCs. CDR3 DNA: TGTGCCAGTAGTATCGCGATACTAGCTGATACGCAGTATTTT. This gives the protein CASSIAILADTQYF.